The rows below give T cell receptor beta chains drawn from one sample of a study of cytomegalovirus exposure and HLA in healthy donors. Data came from immunoSEQ multiplex PCR; TCRdb stores just in-frame clones and leaves some out. The profile shows around 150,000 clones, around four fifths of them singletons. Sequencing input: PBMCs. The source is a woman between 40 and 50 years old in good health and CMV-seronegative. Both conserved end residues are part of each CDR3. D genes are given only for firm matches. The size of a clone is reported for some rows only, either as once, few or many, or as a class for expanded clones.

d_call j_call v_call clone_size cdr3_nt cdr3_aa
TRBD1 TRBJ2-2 TRBV15 few TGTGCCACCAGCAGAGGCACAGGGGGCGGAAACACCGGGGAGCTGTTTTTT CATSRGTGGGNTGELFF
TRBD2 TRBJ2-1 TRBV5-4 NA TGTGCCAGCAGCTTGCGGCTAGCGGGGGGTTCATCCTACAATGAGCAGTTCTTC CASSLRLAGGSSYNEQFF
NA TRBJ2-2 TRBV6-4 NA TGTGCCAGCAGTGCGCAGAATACCGGGGAGCTGTTTTTT CASSAQNTGELFF
TRBD1 TRBJ1-1 TRBV29-1 NA TGCAGCGTTGGGACGAGGGGGCTTATAGACACTGAAGCTTTCTTT CSVGTRGLIDTEAFF
TRBD1 TRBJ1-2 TRBV7-8 NA TGTGCCAGCAGCAACACGAAGGACAGGCTGTTTAACTATGGCTACACCTTC CASSNTKDRLFNYGYTF
NA TRBJ2-5 TRBV29-1 NA TGCAGCGTCACACAGGGTTGGTACCAAGAGACCCAGTACTTC CSVTQGWYQETQYF
TRBD1 TRBJ1-6 TRBV5-6 NA TGTGCCAGCAGCTCAGACAGGGACAATTCACCCCTCCACTTT CASSSDRDNSPLHF
NA TRBJ2-3 TRBV5-1 NA TGCGCCAGCAGCTTGGAGAGGGGGAACACAGATACGCAGTATTTT CASSLERGNTDTQYF
TRBD1 TRBJ1-1 TRBV19 NA TGTGCCAGTAGTAACCAGGGGGGCACTGAAGCTTTCTTT CASSNQGGTEAFF
NA TRBJ2-7 TRBV4-1 NA TGCGCCAGCAGCCTTAGAGGGTTTTACGAGCAGTACTTC CASSLRGFYEQYF
NA TRBJ2-5 TRBV30 few TGTGCCTGGAGTCGCCGGACTCGAGAGACCCAGTACTTC CAWSRRTRETQYF
NA TRBJ1-5 TRBV27 NA TGTGCCAGCAGTTTCGCTTACAGGGATCAGCCCCAGCATTTT CASSFAYRDQPQHF
TRBD1 TRBJ1-5 TRBV15 NA TGTGCCACCTCCCGCCAGGACAGGGACAATCAGCCCCAGCATTTT CATSRQDRDNQPQHF
TRBD1 TRBJ2-1 TRBV4-3 NA TGCGCCAGCAGCCAAGAACCTCTCAGGGGGAATGAGCAGTTCTTC CASSQEPLRGNEQFF
TRBD2 TRBJ2-7 TRBV27 NA TGTGCCAGCAGTTCCTCGGGACTAGCGGGGGGGGATGGGGAGCAGTACTTC CASSSSGLAGGDGEQYF
TRBD1 TRBJ1-6 TRBV5-1 NA TGCGCCAGCACCCGCGGGACAGGCTATAATTCACCCCTCCACTTT CASTRGTGYNSPLHF
NA TRBJ2-7 TRBV11-2 NA TGTGCCAGCAGCCCAATTAGGCGCGGGCAGGGGATCCCCTACGAGCAGTACTTC CASSPIRRGQGIPYEQYF
NA TRBJ1-1 TRBV27 NA TGTGCCAGCAGTTACAGGGTGAACACTGAAGCTTTCTTT CASSYRVNTEAFF
TRBD2 TRBJ2-2 TRBV25-1 NA TGTGCCAGCAGTTCGGCGGGGGTATGGACCGGGGAGCTGTTTTTT CASSSAGVWTGELFF
TRBD1 TRBJ2-6 TRBV7-6 NA TGTGCCAGCAGCTTTGAGGGGGCAGGTGGGGCCAACGTCCTGACTTTC CASSFEGAGGANVLTF
NA TRBJ1-3 TRBV2 NA TGTGCCAGCAGTGAGACAACTCTTGGAAACACCATATATTTT CASSETTLGNTIYF
NA TRBJ2-2 TRBV4-1 NA TGCGCCAGCAGCCAAGCGGCGGGCCGCAACACCGGGGAGCTGTTTTTT CASSQAAGRNTGELFF
NA TRBJ2-5 TRBV5-8 NA TGTGCCAGCAGCATGGGAACAGGGATTCGCCAAGAGACCCAGTACTTC CASSMGTGIRQETQYF
NA TRBJ1-1 TRBV6-1 NA TGTGCCAGCAGTGAGGGAGCGGACACTGAAGCTTTCTTT CASSEGADTEAFF
NA TRBJ1-3 TRBV10-3 NA TGTGCCATCCGCTGGACAGAAGAAAGCTCTGGAAACACCATATATTTT CAIRWTEESSGNTIYF
TRBD1 TRBJ1-2 TRBV29-1 once TGCAGCGTGACCACAGGGGGCGAAGGCTACACCTTC CSVTTGGEGYTF
NA TRBJ2-5 TRBV4-1 NA TGCGCCAGCAGCCAAGATGACGGCGGCGAGACCCAGTACTTC CASSQDDGGETQYF
NA TRBJ1-2 TRBV7-8 NA TGTGCCAGCAGCTTAGGTCTGCGGCGAAAAGACTATGGCTACACCTTC CASSLGLRRKDYGYTF
NA TRBJ2-7 TRBV7-9 NA TGTGCCAGCACCACGACGACAGGCTCGCCCTACGAGCAGTACTTC CASTTTTGSPYEQYF
TRBD1 TRBJ1-1 TRBV19 NA TGTGCCAGTAACAGGGGGCTAGAGACTGAAGCTTTCTTT CASNRGLETEAFF
NA TRBJ2-7 TRBV2 few TGTGCCAGCAGTGCTCCAGGGGGGATGATCGAGCAGTACTTC CASSAPGGMIEQYF
TRBD1 TRBJ1-2 TRBV12-5 NA TGTGCTAGTGGTTTGGCCGGGACAGCGCGCGGCTACACCTTC CASGLAGTARGYTF
TRBD1 TRBJ2-7 TRBV7-9 NA TGTGCCAGCCGGACAGGGCATGCCTACGAGCAGTACTTC CASRTGHAYEQYF
NA TRBJ2-7 TRBV5-4 NA TGTGCCAGCAGCTCCTGGACAGCATCCTACGAGCAGTACTTC CASSSWTASYEQYF
TRBD1 TRBJ2-3 TRBV6-1 NA TGTGCCGGCAGCCTGCAGGGGGCAACAGATACGCAGTATTTT CAGSLQGATDTQYF
TRBD1 TRBJ2-3 TRBV7-3 NA TGTGCCAGCAGCTTAGGCGGGACAGGGGGCGTAGATACGCAGTATTTT CASSLGGTGGVDTQYF
NA TRBJ2-3 TRBV21-1 NA TGTGCCAGCAGCAAACGAGCGGGAAAAAACGCTGGCACAGATACGCAGTATTTT CASSKRAGKNAGTDTQYF
TRBD1 TRBJ1-6 TRBV7-9 NA TGTGCCGGCGGCTCCGGGACAGGGGAATCACCCCTCCACTTT CAGGSGTGESPLHF
TRBD1 TRBJ1-1 TRBV7-9 NA TGTGCCAGCAGCTTAGAAGCAGGACAGGGGGCAATTTGGAGCACTGAAGCTTTCTTT CASSLEAGQGAIWSTEAFF
NA TRBJ1-6 TRBV5-1 NA TGCGCCAGCAGCTTGGTGGGCGCTGATAATTCACCCCTCCACTTT CASSLVGADNSPLHF
NA TRBJ2-1 TRBV27 NA TGTGCCAGCACTTACAATGAGCAGTTCTTC CASTYNEQFF
NA TRBJ2-7 TRBV12-5 NA TGTGCTAGTGGGTTCCCGTTCGAGCAGTACTTC CASGFPFEQYF
NA TRBJ2-1 TRBV2 NA TGTGCCAGCATGCGGTTTGAGCAGTTCTTC CASMRFEQFF
TRBD2 TRBJ2-5 TRBV5-1 NA TGCGCCAGCAGCTTGATCCAGCGGGGGGAGACCCAGTACTTC CASSLIQRGETQYF
NA TRBJ2-2 TRBV4-1 NA TGCGCCAGCAGCCAACAGGCAAACACCGGGGAGCTGTTTTTT CASSQQANTGELFF
NA TRBJ2-7 TRBV2 few TGTGCCAGCAGGGTACAAGTTGGTGGTTCTTACGAGCAGTACTTC CASRVQVGGSYEQYF
NA TRBJ1-4 TRBV6-5 few TGTGCCAGCTCTGCCGGGACTCTTAATGAAAAACTGTTTTTT CASSAGTLNEKLFF
TRBD1 TRBJ2-7 TRBV7-6 NA TGTGCCAGCAGCTTGACAGGGAACTACGAGCAGTACTTC CASSLTGNYEQYF
NA TRBJ1-5 TRBV7-9 NA TGTGCCAGCAGCTTAGTTACCGGTACGCCCCAGCATTTT CASSLVTGTPQHF
NA TRBJ2-7 TRBV6-5 NA TGTGCCAGCAGTTACGGGACTTCCGGGGGATACGAGCAGTACTTC CASSYGTSGGYEQYF